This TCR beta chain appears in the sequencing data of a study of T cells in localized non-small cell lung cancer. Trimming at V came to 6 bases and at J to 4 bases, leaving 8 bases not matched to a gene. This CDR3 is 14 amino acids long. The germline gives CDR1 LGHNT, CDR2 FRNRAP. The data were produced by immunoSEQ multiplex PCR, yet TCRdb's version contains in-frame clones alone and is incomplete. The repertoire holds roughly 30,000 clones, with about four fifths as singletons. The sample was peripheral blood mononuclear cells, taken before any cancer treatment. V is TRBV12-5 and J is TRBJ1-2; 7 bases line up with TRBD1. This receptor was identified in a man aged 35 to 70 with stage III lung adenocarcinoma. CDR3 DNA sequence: TGTGCTAGTGGGTCTGGACAGGAGACCTATGGCTACACCTTC. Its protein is CASGSGQETYGYTF.